This paragraph reports one T cell receptor (beta chain). Original processing methods: How many nucleated cells were present was estimated from reference gene primer amplification. Some clones are missing from TCRdb's copy, which holds only in-frame ones; the method was immunoSEQ multiplex PCR. V, J and clone size were drawn from that table, and D and trimming were deduced from the DNA. The sample holds fewer than 300,000 clones, 70% to 90% seen once. The data belong to a study of blood T cell repertoires in COVID-19. About the study: Acute and convalescent COVID-19 specimens originated in the United States, Italy and Spain. T cells, B-cell-depleted T cells, or PBMCs provided the cDNA or gDNA that served as material.

V was shortened by 8 bases and J by 7 bases, with 8 bases between the two germline ends. CDR1 and CDR2 from the germline V gene are WSHSY and SAAADI. The CDR3 is 11 residues long. The chain joins TRBV10-2 to TRBJ2-2, with D possibly TRBD2 on 5 matching bases. Sequenced material: peripheral blood. The TCR sequence derives from a man aged 18 to 30 with active or convalescent COVID-19. CDR3 coding DNA: TGCGCCAGCGCCGGGGACGGGGAGCTGTTTTTT. Amino acid sequence: CASAGDGELFF.